What follows are 20 T cell receptor beta chains derived from one specimen sequenced in a study of regulatory dendritic cells for organ transplantation. Sorted T cells were CFSE-labeled and cultured approximately five days with allogeneic regulatory or mature dendritic cells at 1:10. Produced via immunoSEQ multiplex PCR; TCRdb's table is partial and in-frame only. Among roughly 20,000 clones listed, 70% to 90% were seen once. Antigens for these TCRs are unknown. The material sequenced was naive CD4+ T cells from blood cultured with regulatory dendritic cells. Subset indicated: CD45RA+ naive T cells. The receptors originated from a human donor in good health.

The chain is built from TRBV25-1 and TRBJ2-7, with D tentatively TRBD2 (5 bases). The CDR3 has 13 amino acids. Trimming removed 8 bases at V and 7 bases at J, with 18 bases between. Germline V lookup: CDR1 MGHDK, CDR2 SYGVNS. The CDR3 reads CASRRVGSAEQYF. The CDR3 DNA reads as TGTGCCAGCCGTAGAGTAGGGAGCGCGGAGCAGTACTTC.

The CDR3 DNA is TGTGCCAGCAGCCCGCCTTTTACTGAAGCTTTCTTT. Protein: CASSPPFTEAFF. The rearrangement joins TRBV14 to TRBJ1-1; D is undetermined. V was cut by 4 bases and J by 5 bases, with 8 bases left in between. Germline CDR1 and CDR2: SGHDN and FVKESK. The CDR3 runs to 12 residues.

This chain uses TRBV2 with TRBJ2-2; 10 bases agree with TRBD2. CDR3 size: 15 residues. Germline CDR1 and CDR2: SNHLY and FYNNEI. V gave up 8 bases and J gave up 6 bases; unmatched junction bases: 9. CDR3 in DNA: TGTGCCAGCCACCCGTGGACTAGCGGCTCCGGGGAGCTGTTTTTT. Translating gives CASHPWTSGSGELFF.

V and J are TRBV18 and TRBJ2-7; TRBD1 matches 8 bases. Trimming cost V 3 bases and J 0 bases; bases outside gene matches: 4. The CDR3 sequence is 15 residues long. Germline CDR1 reads KGHSH; CDR2 reads LQKENI. The CDR3 DNA reads as TGTGCCAGCTCACCCCAGGGGGCGAGCTCCTACGAGCAGTACTTC. Amino acids: CASSPQGASSYEQYF.

This clone showed up just once. This rearrangement joins TRBV13 to TRBJ2-7; no definite D call. Trimming took 6 bases from V and 2 from J, leaving 11 bases between them. Germline CDR1 PRHDT, CDR2 FYEKMQ (reference sequence). The CDR3 has 13 residues. CDR3 loop: CASRVGSTYEQYF. The CDR3 DNA reads TGTGCCAGCAGGGTCGGAAGCACCTACGAGCAGTACTTC.

The rearrangement joins TRBV30 to TRBJ1-2; D unclear. V lost 1 base, J lost 5 bases, and 8 bases lay in between. The CDR3 spans 12 residues. Germline-derived CDR1 and CDR2 are GTSNPN and SVGIG (reference sequence). The CDR3: CAWSAGSYGYTF. CDR3 coding DNA: TGTGCCTGGAGTGCCGGATCGTATGGCTACACCTTC.

The chain is built from TRBV18 and TRBJ2-1; 7 nucleotides line up with TRBD1. The CDR3 is 14 amino acids. Per germline, CDR1 KGHSH and CDR2 LQKENI. V lost 5 bases to trimming and J lost 7 bases; unmatched junction nucleotides: 8. As DNA, the CDR3 is TGTGCCAGCTCATTACAGGGGCTGCGGAATGAGCAGTTCTTC. Translating it yields CASSLQGLRNEQFF.

The genes are TRBV11-2 and TRBJ2-1; 8 bases are a match to TRBD2. This CDR3 has 15 residues. The ends lost 5 bases at V and 4 bases at J; junction bases unmatched: 7. Germline V gives CDR1 SGHAT, CDR2 FQNNGV. CDR3 DNA: TGTGCCAGCAGCCATAGCGGGGATCTTTACAATGAGCAGTTCTTC. Protein: CASSHSGDLYNEQFF.

This clone was found once. A junction end diverges from the germline sequence, so it may reflect a read error. This chain links TRBV28 with TRBJ1-5; D not certain. The CDR3 consists of 16 residues. CDR1 is MDHEN and CDR2 is SYDVKM in the germline V gene. This CDR3 reads CASSSIRAYSNQPRHF. CDR3 DNA sequence: TGTGCCAGCAGTTCTATCAGAGCTTATAGCAATCAGCCCCGGCATTTT.

The CDR3 nucleotides are TGTGCCAGTAGTATGGGGGGCAGGTCTGAGCAGTTCTTC. Translating gives CASSMGGRSEQFF. This rearrangement joins TRBV19 to TRBJ2-1; D is perhaps TRBD1 or TRBD2 (6 bases each). This CDR3 is 13 amino acids long. Germline V gene lookup returns CDR1 LNHDA and CDR2 SQIVND (reference sequence). Trimming removed 3 bases at V and 9 bases at J, with 12 bases between.

V and J are TRBV14 and TRBJ1-2; D may be TRBD1 (6 bases). Germline CDR1 is SGHDN and CDR2 is FVKESK. This CDR3 has 13 residues. Trimming removed 6 bases at V and 4 bases at J, with 12 bases between. DNA for the CDR3: TGTGCCAGCAGACTTACAGGGACCTATGGCTACACCTTC. Encoded protein: CASRLTGTYGYTF.

Only one count was recorded for this clone. The chain combines TRBV29-1 with TRBJ2-5, with 11 bases matching TRBD1. Losses at the gene ends were 6 bases for V and 4 bases for J; bases not matched to a gene: 10. The CDR3 spans 15 residues. Germline V CDR1 and CDR2: SQVTM, ANQGSEA. The CDR3 protein is CSVSGQGVLGETQYF. The CDR3 nucleotides read TGCAGCGTATCGGGACAGGGGGTCTTAGGAGAGACCCAGTACTTC.

The chain employs TRBV21-1 and TRBJ1-1; TRBD1, the table's D call, lacks a check against the DNA. TRBV21-1 is a pseudogene segment. The CDR3 has 18 residues. CDR3 protein: CASRWGDRDSRMNTEAFF. The CDR3 bases are TGTGCCAGCAGGTGGGGGGACAGGGACTCTAGGATGAACACTGAAGCTTTCTTT.

This clone was observed a single time. The chain combines TRBV7-2 with TRBJ2-5; 16 bases are a match to TRBD2. After removal of 1 base from V and 5 bases from J, the junction contained 1 base not matched to a gene. The CDR3 is made up of 16 amino acids. The germline gives CDR1 SGHTA, CDR2 FQGNSA. The chain's CDR3 is CASSLGGLAGGETQYF. The CDR3 nucleotides read TGTGCCAGCAGCTTAGGGGGACTAGCGGGAGGGGAGACCCAGTACTTC.

The rearrangement uses TRBV28 and TRBJ2-1, with a weak D call TRBD1 (7 bases). Germline lookup yields CDR1 MDHEN and CDR2 SYDVKM. The CDR3 sequence is 15 residues long. V shed 7 bases and J shed 10 bases, with 23 bases lying between them. CDR3 DNA: TGTGCCAGCACCCGGAGGACAGGACCTCGGGGGGAGCAGTTCTTC. Protein product: CASTRRTGPRGEQFF.

The chain joins TRBV6-1 to TRBJ1-4; weak D call: TRBD1 (6 bases). CDR1 and CDR2 (germline): MNHNS, SASEGT. With 7 bases removed from V and 8 bases from J, the gap between germline ends came to 14 bases. CDR3 size: 13 residues. The CDR3 sequence is CASTRRRGEKLFF. For the CDR3, the DNA is TGTGCCAGCACCCGACGAAGGGGGGAAAAACTGTTTTTT.

This clone was seen a handful of times. The J gene is TRBJ1-2, the V gene TRBV15; 7 bases match TRBD1. The J segment lost 8 bases and the V segment lost 3 bases, leaving 12 bases of the junction unmatched. This CDR3 has 15 residues. Germline lookup yields CDR1 LNHNV and CDR2 YYDKDF (reference sequence). CDR3 sequence reads: CATSRIGGRVSGYTF. As DNA, the CDR3 is TGTGCCACCAGCAGGATAGGGGGCAGGGTCTCAGGCTACACCTTC.

This chain connects TRBV6-5 to TRBJ2-6, with D unresolved. The V gene lost 2 bases and the J gene lost 1 base, with 6 bases spanning the gap. CDR1 MNHEY and CDR2 SVGAGI come from the germline V gene. The CDR3 totals 15 residues. The CDR3 sequence: CASSYGWSGANVLTF. In DNA, the CDR3 is TGTGCCAGCAGTTACGGCTGGTCTGGGGCCAACGTCCTGACTTTC.

The chain recombines TRBV5-6 with TRBJ1-2; D uncertain. CDR1 and CDR2 (germline): SGHDT, YYEEEE. The CDR3 has 12 amino acids. V lost 0 bases, J lost 9 bases, and 9 bases lay in between. CDR3 sequence: CASSLGGTSYTF. The DNA of the CDR3 is TGTGCCAGCAGCTTGGGGGGAACGAGCTACACCTTC.

V is TRBV7-2 and J is TRBJ1-4, with a tentative D call TRBD1 (5 bases). Germline CDR1 and CDR2: SGHTA and FQGNSA. The V end was cut by 5 bases, the J end by 0 bases, with 13 bases between. The CDR3 is 16 amino acids. The CDR3 protein is CASSLRRGATNEKLFF. CDR3 in DNA: TGTGCCAGCAGCCTAAGGCGGGGGGCAACTAATGAAAAACTGTTTTTT.